Shown below are 27 T cell receptor beta chains from a single sample sequenced in a study of blood T cell repertoires in COVID-19. TCRdb keeps only in-frame clones here, not all; method: immunoSEQ multiplex PCR. The sample contains about 150,000 clones, around 90% of which appear only once. The source material was peripheral blood. The receptors stem from a human donor in a cohort sampled during active COVID-19.

The gene calls are TRBV7-8 and TRBJ2-7, with 7 bases aligning to TRBD2. The CDR3 sequence is 18 residues long. Germline V lookup: CDR1 SGHVS, CDR2 FQNEAQ. The ends lost 4 bases at V and 2 bases at J; junction bases unmatched: 17. The CDR3 here is CASSSRGGRASGTYEQYF. The CDR3 DNA reads TGTGCCAGCAGCTCCCGAGGAGGGAGGGCTAGCGGAACCTACGAGCAGTACTTC.

The rearrangement joins TRBV5-1 to TRBJ2-1, with D perhaps matching TRBD2 (6 bases). This CDR3 is 17 amino acids long. CDR1 is SGHRS, CDR2 YFSETQ, per germline. The V end was cut by 4 bases, the J end by 8 bases, with 25 bases between. The CDR3 DNA reads as TGCGCCAGCAGCCTGGCGCGGGGAGCATCCCTTGATGATGAGCAGTTCTTC. Translated: CASSLARGASLDDEQFF.

This rearrangement joins TRBV3-1 (or the pseudogene TRBV3-2) to TRBJ1-1; D gene ambiguous. The CDR3 totals 16 residues. The V and J ends lost 2 bases and 1 base respectively, with 14 bases between them. Germline-derived CDR1 and CDR2 are LGHDT and YNNKEL (reference sequence). CDR3: CASSQYGGPANTEAFF. In DNA form, the CDR3 reads TGTGCCAGCAGCCAATATGGCGGGCCGGCGAACACTGAAGCTTTCTTT.

The V gene is TRBV9, the J gene TRBJ2-5, with 8 bases that match TRBD2. CDR1 and CDR2 (germline): SGDLS, YYNGEE. With 4 bases clipped from V and 7 bases from J, the junction kept 9 bases outside the gene matches. This CDR3 region has 14 residues. CDR3: CASSSGGAGATQYF. CDR3 coding DNA: TGTGCCAGCAGCAGTGGGGGAGCGGGAGCGACCCAGTACTTC.

The genes are TRBV27 and TRBJ2-7, with D perhaps matching TRBD1 (6 bases). CDR1 is MNHEY, CDR2 SMNVEV, per germline (reference sequence). The CDR3 length is 14 residues. The germline V and J ends were trimmed by 2 bases and 5 bases, with 13 bases remaining between them. The CDR3 loop reads CASSLTGSWDEQYF. In DNA, the CDR3 is TGTGCCAGCAGTTTAACAGGGAGCTGGGACGAGCAGTACTTC.

The chain recombines TRBV6-5 with TRBJ2-1, with TRBD1 matching over 7 bases. The germline CDR1 and CDR2 sequences are MNHEY and SVGAGI. V lost 5 bases to trimming and J lost 2 bases; unmatched junction nucleotides: 6. The CDR3 is made up of 15 amino acids. The DNA for the CDR3 is TGTGCCAGCAGTCGACAGGGTAGGGCCTACAATGAGCAGTTCTTC. It encodes CASSRQGRAYNEQFF.

This clone was found once. The chain has TRBV5-1 and TRBJ1-6; tentatively, D is TRBD1 (6 bases). The CDR3 contains 15 residues. The germline CDR1 and CDR2 sequences are SGHRS and YFSETQ. The V and J ends lost 0 bases and 7 bases respectively, with 11 bases between them. The CDR3 spells CASSLVSRGNSPLHF. The CDR3 DNA follows: TGCGCCAGCAGCTTGGTGTCCAGGGGAAATTCACCCCTCCACTTT.

The J gene is TRBJ2-5, the V gene TRBV23-1; TRBD1 agrees at 12 bases. TRBV23-1 has ORF status, its function being uncertain. V shed 7 bases and J 5 bases; nucleotides not matched to a gene: 11. This CDR3 is 16 amino acids long. The CDR3 DNA follows: TGCGCCAGCACCTCCCTGGGACAGGGGGCGCGTGAGACCCAGTACTTC. Protein sequence: CASTSLGQGARETQYF.

The genes are TRBV12-3 or TRBV12-4 and TRBJ2-2, with D possibly being TRBD1 (6 bases). V lost 6 bases to trimming and J lost 16 bases, with 18 bases between them. The CDR3 consists of 12 residues. The CDR3 sequence: CASRKGGRDPFF. The CDR3 DNA reads TGTGCCAGCAGAAAAGGGGGTCGTGACCCGTTTTTT.

The chain is built from TRBV4-1 and TRBJ2-1; no firm D call. The germline V and J ends were trimmed by 0 bases and 4 bases, with 10 bases remaining between them. The CDR3 sequence is 15 residues long. Germline V gene lookup returns CDR1 MGHRA and CDR2 YSYEKL. CDR3 in amino acids: CASSQEGSLYNEQFF. Written as DNA, the CDR3 is TGCGCCAGCAGCCAAGAGGGCTCCCTATACAATGAGCAGTTCTTC.

This clone has a handful of counts. The chain uses TRBV10-3 and TRBJ2-2, with a tentative D call TRBD2 (5 bases). Germline assignment: CDR1 ENHRY and CDR2 SYGVKD. V was clipped by 4 bases and J by 0 bases, with 6 bases between them. The CDR3 is made up of 14 amino acids. CDR3 nucleotides: TGTGCCATCAGTGTGGGAGCGAACACCGGGGAGCTGTTTTTT. It encodes CAISVGANTGELFF.

V usage is TRBV15 and J usage is TRBJ2-7; TRBD2 matches at 8 bases. This CDR3 has 15 amino acids. Trimming cost V 0 bases and J 6 bases; bases outside gene matches: 7. Germline V gene data show CDR1 as LNHNV and CDR2 as YYDKDF (reference sequence). DNA for the CDR3: TGTGCCACCAGCAGAGATGGACTAGCACCGCCCGAGCAGTACTTC. It specifies CATSRDGLAPPEQYF.

DNA for the CDR3: TGCGCCAGCAGCCCTCTACAGGGGGCCAACAATGAGCAGTTCTTC. Translation gives CASSPLQGANNEQFF. The chain joins TRBV5-1 to TRBJ2-1; 9 positions match TRBD1. There are 15 residues in the CDR3. Germline V lookup: CDR1 SGHRS, CDR2 YFSETQ. V was pared by 4 bases and J by 5 bases, with 7 bases of the junction left unmatched. Looking up the rest from reference TRBV5-1 and TRBJ2-1 gives the full variable domain: KAGVTQTPRYLIKTRGQQVTLSCSPISGHRSVSWYQQTPGQGLQFLFEYFSETQRNKGNFPGRFSGRQFSNSRSEMNVSTLELGDSALYLCASSPLQGANNEQFFGPGTRLTVL.

This clone has more than one count but fewer than ten. The rearrangement links TRBV19 to TRBJ2-1, with TRBD1 matching 11 bases. Germline loops: CDR1 LNHDA, CDR2 SQIVND (reference sequence). The junction had 5 bases not matched to a gene; V was cut back by 9 bases and J by 4 bases. The CDR3 covers 14 residues. The CDR3 nucleotides read TGTGCCAGCAAGGACAGGGGGCGTTACAATGAGCAGTTCTTC. It is translated as CASKDRGRYNEQFF. Combining the CDR3 with reference TRBV19 and TRBJ2-1 gives the whole variable domain DGGITQSPKYLFRKEGQNVTLSCEQNLNHDAMYWYRQDPGQGLRLIYYSQIVNDFQKGDIAEGYSVSREKKESFPLTVTSAQKNPTAFYLCASKDRGRYNEQFFGPGTRLTVL.

This chain joins TRBV9 and TRBJ1-4; weak D call: TRBD1 (5 bases). Germline V gene data show CDR1 as SGDLS and CDR2 as YYNGEE. The V gene lost 4 bases and the J gene lost 7 bases, with 8 bases spanning the gap. This CDR3 spans 12 amino acids. CDR3 region: CASSPGGEKLFF. The DNA for the CDR3 is TGTGCCAGCAGCCCCGGGGGTGAAAAACTGTTTTTT.

The chain combines TRBV30 with TRBJ1-1, with D possibly matching TRBD1 (6 bases). CDR3 length: 14 residues. V was cut by 4 bases and J by 2 bases, with 14 bases left in between. CDR1 is GTSNPN and CDR2 is SVGIG in the germline V gene (reference sequence). The CDR3 sequence: CAWTRGAANTEAFF. CDR3 DNA: TGTGCCTGGACCCGGGGGGCCGCTAACACTGAAGCTTTCTTT.

J is TRBJ2-5 and V is TRBV20-1; no definite D call. Germline CDR1 is DFQATT and CDR2 is SNEGSKA (reference sequence). This CDR3 region has 10 residues. V was trimmed by 6 bases and J by 3 bases, leaving 5 bases between them. Here the CDR3 reads CSAEEETQYF. For the CDR3, the DNA is TGCAGTGCCGAGGAAGAGACCCAGTACTTC.

The CDR3 spells CSAMDTEQYF. The CDR3 DNA is TGCAGTGCCATGGACACCGAGCAGTACTTC. The chain is built from TRBV20-1 and TRBJ2-7; D perhaps matches TRBD1 (5 bases). The length of the CDR3 is 10 residues. The ends were cut back, 6 bases at V and 6 bases at J, with 9 bases in the middle. Per germline, CDR1 DFQATT and CDR2 SNEGSKA (reference sequence).

The table lists this clone with a count of one. This chain joins TRBV5-4 and TRBJ2-7; 14 bases agree with TRBD2. The junction had 3 bases not matched to a gene; V was cut back by 4 bases and J by 6 bases. There are 14 residues in the CDR3. Germline V CDR1 and CDR2: SGHNT, YYREEE (reference sequence). The CDR3 is CASSAGLAGGEQYF. The CDR3 DNA reads TGTGCCAGCAGCGCCGGACTAGCGGGAGGCGAGCAGTACTTC.

The chain combines TRBV10-3 with TRBJ2-7, with 10 positions matching TRBD2. V lost 8 bases to trimming and J lost 2 bases; unmatched junction nucleotides: 9. Germline V gene lookup returns CDR1 ENHRY and CDR2 SYGVKD. The CDR3 runs 15 residues. The CDR3 region has the DNA TGTGCCATCGCCGGTCTAGCGGGAGCCCCCTACGAGCAGTACTTC. The encoded protein is CAIAGLAGAPYEQYF.

The V call is TRBV27, the J call TRBJ2-1; TRBD2 is a possible D gene (5 bases). Germline CDR1 reads MNHEY; CDR2 reads SMNVEV (reference sequence). The CDR3 is 14 amino acids. With 0 bases removed from V and 11 bases from J, the gap between germline ends came to 14 bases. The CDR3 DNA reads TGTGCCAGCAGTTTATCGCCACTAGAGAAACAGCAGTTCTTC. Protein sequence: CASSLSPLEKQQFF.

The V call is TRBV27, the J call TRBJ2-7, with a weak D call TRBD1 (6 bases). V was clipped by 3 bases and J by 3 bases, with 18 bases between them. The CDR3 runs 16 residues. Per the germline V gene, CDR1 is MNHEY and CDR2 is SMNVEV (reference sequence). CDR3 sequence: CASSFSTGSTYYEQYF. CDR3 DNA: TGTGCCAGCAGTTTCTCGACAGGCTCCACTTACTACGAGCAGTACTTC.

The CDR3 DNA is TGTGCCAGCACCCAGGAACCGGAAGTCGACTATGGCTACACCTTC. It codes for CASTQEPEVDYGYTF. This chain links TRBV5-4 with TRBJ1-2; no definite D call. CDR1 SGHNT and CDR2 YYREEE come from the germline V gene (reference sequence). The germline V and J ends were trimmed by 6 bases and 3 bases, with 18 bases remaining between them. This CDR3 has 15 amino acids.

The CDR3 loop reads CASSVATEAFF. In DNA, the CDR3 is TGTGCCAGCAGCGTAGCTACTGAAGCTTTCTTT. This rearrangement joins TRBV9 to TRBJ1-1; no clear D gene. The germline V gene encodes CDR1 SGDLS and CDR2 YYNGEE. Trimming pared 0 bases from V and 5 bases from J, leaving 2 bases between. The CDR3 extends over 11 amino acids.

The chain combines TRBV12-3 or TRBV12-4 with TRBJ2-7; D remains unclear. V lost 5 bases and J lost 3, with 11 bases in between. This CDR3 is 13 amino acids long. Here the CDR3 DNA reads TGTGCCAGCAGTCCCTTACTAAGCTACGAGCAGTACTTC. It is translated as CASSPLLSYEQYF.

This sequence joins TRBV19 and TRBJ2-2; D is ambiguous. Germline CDR1 is LNHDA and CDR2 is SQIVND (reference sequence). Trimming removed 7 bases at V and 1 base at J, with 10 bases between. The CDR3 runs 14 residues. As DNA, the CDR3 is TGTGCCAGTAAAGAGAGAGGGAACACCGGGGAGCTGTTTTTT. As protein: CASKERGNTGELFF.

The chain combines TRBV6-4 with TRBJ1-1, with D unclear. The CDR3 totals 11 residues. CDR1 and CDR2 from the germline V gene are MRHNA and SNTAGT. V lost 6 bases, J lost 3 bases, and 5 bases lay in between. CDR3 in DNA: TGTGCCAGCAGGGGAGACACTGAAGCTTTCTTT. Its translation is CASRGDTEAFF.